The entry below gives a single T cell receptor (beta chain) sequence along with its context. What antigen it recognizes has not been identified. From each donor, a 2.5 ml peripheral blood sample was drawn into PAXgene tubes and stored at -80 degrees C. Total RNA was isolated from whole blood with the PAXgene blood miRNA kit on an automated QIAcube, without T cell sorting. Peripheral blood from monozygotic twin pairs, either concordant or discordant for inflammatory bowel disease, underwent deep TCRalpha and TCRbeta repertoire profiling that used unique molecular barcoding. For every twin pair, smoking habits were documented, and each individual was categorised as a current, former or never smoker. This sample stems from a study of monozygotic twins with inflammatory bowel disease (dated 2019 in TCRdb). Context from the whole study: In total, around 28 monozygotic twin pairs made up the full study: 19 Danish pairs, all IBD-discordant, plus nine German pairs, of which four were IBD-concordant and five were IBD-discordant. The search for disease-associated traits relied mainly on comparing IBD patients with their genetically identical healthy co-twins within discordant pairs. Each individual had, on average, about 151 000 unique TCRalpha sequences and 181 000 unique TCRbeta sequences available for analysis. What the work shows at the level of the full study, not this receptor alone: Different T cell subtypes could not be distinguished in the analysis. No single strong signal or clonotype linked to IBD turned up in the results, so the idea that one exists was not supported. IBD patients shared fewer clonotypes with other individuals than healthy twins did, most markedly in patients showing signs of disease activity. Repertoire similarity did not differ between concordant and discordant twins, possibly due to limited statistical power. Differing immunosuppressive treatments among patients may have added background noise and inter-individual variability to the repertoires. A decrease in TCRbeta repertoire diversity, as measured by inverse Simpson index, was observed in IBD patients compared with their healthy co-twins.

The library was generated by 5' RACE. For each TCR library, around 4,000 ng of total RNA was used. For each sample, cDNA synthesis with SMARTScribe reverse transcriptase was split into eight separate reactions. During cDNA synthesis, template switching was used to introduce unique molecular identifiers that contained a 6-nucleotide sample barcode. TCRalpha and TCRbeta cDNA was amplified by two nested PCRs of 16 and 9 cycles, with bead purification after each PCR. Before amplification, the cDNA was both treated with uracil DNA-glycosylase and purified with the QIAquick PCR purification kit. The second PCR added Illumina TruSeq-compatible adapters along with sample-specific barcodes. Library quality and concentration were checked on TapeStation and Qubit, and libraries were pooled at 4.5 to 5.5 ng each. Pooled libraries were sequenced on an Illumina HiSeq2500 single-index Rapid Run with 2 x 100 bp reads and custom sequencing primers. In the original analysis: UMI-based consensus assembly with MiGEC version 1.2.6 was used to correct PCR and sequencing errors. MiXCR version 2.1.1 was used to carry out V(D)J alignment, clonotype assembly and CDR3 extraction. Gene usage, clonotype sharing and MAIT/NKT TCR abundance were normalised by analysing the top 1000, 10 000 and 20 000 clonotypes per sample. After downsampling to 27 000 UMIs, diversity was calculated as the inverse Simpson index using the vegan R package. Paired Mann-Whitney U tests were applied to discordant twin pairs, with Benjamini-Hochberg correction for multiple testing. TCRdb reprocessed the reads; each CDR3 protein sequence makes one entry, and DNA is unavailable. The V and J calls here are based on TCRdb, not the publication. The table for this sample records some 150,000 distinct CDR3 sequences. Clones ranked in the top ten supply 2.4% of the sample.

The CDR3 has 14 amino acids, counting the end cysteine and phenylalanine. The coding DNA is unavailable. Per the germline V gene, MGHRA is the CDR1 and YSYEKL is the CDR2. The chain was built from TRBV4-1 and TRBJ2-2. The sequenced sample consisted of blood. The clonotype comes from a human donor with ulcerative colitis or Crohn's disease, or a healthy co-twin of an affected twin (not recorded which). The CDR3 loop reads CASSQEVWAGELFF.